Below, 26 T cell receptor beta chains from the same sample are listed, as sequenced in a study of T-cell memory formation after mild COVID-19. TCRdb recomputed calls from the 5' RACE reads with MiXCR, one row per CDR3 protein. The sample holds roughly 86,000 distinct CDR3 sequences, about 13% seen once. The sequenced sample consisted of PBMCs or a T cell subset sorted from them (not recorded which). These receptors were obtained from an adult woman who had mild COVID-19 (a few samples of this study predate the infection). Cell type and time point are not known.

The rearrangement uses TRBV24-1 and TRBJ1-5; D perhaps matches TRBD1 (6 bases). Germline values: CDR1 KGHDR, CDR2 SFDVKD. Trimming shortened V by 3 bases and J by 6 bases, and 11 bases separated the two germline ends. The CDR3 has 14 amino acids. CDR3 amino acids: CATSDHYRVQPQHF. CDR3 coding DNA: TGTGCCACCAGTGATCATTACAGGGTTCAGCCCCAGCATTTT.

CDR3 in amino acids: CASSHNRFAGGREDTQYF. CDR3 nucleotide sequence: TGTGCCAGCAGCCACAATCGATTTGCGGGGGGGCGGGAAGATACGCAGTATTTT. This rearrangement joins TRBV6-5 to TRBJ2-3; 9 positions match TRBD2. Germline-derived CDR1 and CDR2 are MNHEY and SVGAGI. The CDR3 has 18 residues. J lost 5 bases, V lost 6 bases, and 18 bases had no gene match.

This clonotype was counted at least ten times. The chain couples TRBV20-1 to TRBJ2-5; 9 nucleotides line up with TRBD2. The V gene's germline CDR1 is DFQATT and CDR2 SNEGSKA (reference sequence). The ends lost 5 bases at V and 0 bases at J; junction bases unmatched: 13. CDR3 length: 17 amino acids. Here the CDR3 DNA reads TGCAGTGCTCCGCGGCGGGAGGGCCCAATTTACCAAGAGACCCAGTACTTC. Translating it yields CSAPRREGPIYQETQYF.

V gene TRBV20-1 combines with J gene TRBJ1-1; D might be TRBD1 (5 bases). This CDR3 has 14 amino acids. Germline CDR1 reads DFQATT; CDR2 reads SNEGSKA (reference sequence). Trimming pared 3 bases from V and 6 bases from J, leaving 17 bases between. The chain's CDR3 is CSASLDSLGAEAFF. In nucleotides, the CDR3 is TGCAGTGCTAGTCTCGACAGTCTAGGGGCTGAAGCTTTCTTT.

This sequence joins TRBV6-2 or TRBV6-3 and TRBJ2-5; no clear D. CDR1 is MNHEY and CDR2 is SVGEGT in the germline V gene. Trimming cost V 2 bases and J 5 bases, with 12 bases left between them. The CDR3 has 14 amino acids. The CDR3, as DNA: TGTGCCAGCAGTTACCCCGGGTCGCTGGAGACCCAGTACTTC. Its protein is CASSYPGSLETQYF.

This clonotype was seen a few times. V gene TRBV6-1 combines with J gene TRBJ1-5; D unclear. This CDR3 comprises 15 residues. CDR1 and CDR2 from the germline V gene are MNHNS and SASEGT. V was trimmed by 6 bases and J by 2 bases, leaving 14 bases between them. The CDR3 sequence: CASSRADFGNQPQHF. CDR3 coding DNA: TGTGCCAGCAGCCGGGCCGACTTTGGCAATCAGCCCCAGCATTTT.

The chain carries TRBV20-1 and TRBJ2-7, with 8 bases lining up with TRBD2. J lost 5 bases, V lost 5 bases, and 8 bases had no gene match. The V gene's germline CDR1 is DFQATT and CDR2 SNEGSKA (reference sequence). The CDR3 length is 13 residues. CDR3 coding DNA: TGCAGTGCTTTAGCGGGAATGGCAGACGAGCAGTACTTC. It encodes CSALAGMADEQYF.

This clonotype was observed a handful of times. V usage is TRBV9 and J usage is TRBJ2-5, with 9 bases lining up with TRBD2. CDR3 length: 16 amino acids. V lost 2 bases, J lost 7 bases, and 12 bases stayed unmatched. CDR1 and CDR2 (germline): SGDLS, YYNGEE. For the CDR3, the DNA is TGTGCCAGCAGCGTGGGAATAGCGGGAGTCGATGGGACCCAGTACTTC. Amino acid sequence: CASSVGIAGVDGTQYF.

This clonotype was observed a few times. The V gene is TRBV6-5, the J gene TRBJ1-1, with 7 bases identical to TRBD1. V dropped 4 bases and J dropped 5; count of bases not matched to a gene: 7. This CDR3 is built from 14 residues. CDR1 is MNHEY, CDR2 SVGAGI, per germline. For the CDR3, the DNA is TGTGCCAGCAGTTCCCAGGGGGTGGGGACTGAAGCTTTCTTT. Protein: CASSSQGVGTEAFF.

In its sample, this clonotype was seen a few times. Here the CDR3 reads CATEDRTYEQYF. The CDR3 region has the DNA TGTGCCACCGAGGACAGAACCTACGAGCAGTACTTC. The chain recombines TRBV5-8 with TRBJ2-7; D might be TRBD1 (6 bases). From germline, CDR1 is SGHTS and CDR2 YDEGEE. Trimming stripped 9 bases from V and 2 bases from J, with 12 bases between. The CDR3 loop spans 12 amino acids.

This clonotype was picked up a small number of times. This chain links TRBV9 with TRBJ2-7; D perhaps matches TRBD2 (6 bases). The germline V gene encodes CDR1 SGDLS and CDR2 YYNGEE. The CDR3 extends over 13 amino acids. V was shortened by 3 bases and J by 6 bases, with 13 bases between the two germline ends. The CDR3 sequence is CASSAPGEGEQYF. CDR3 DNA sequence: TGTGCCAGCAGCGCGCCGGGAGAAGGCGAGCAGTACTTC.

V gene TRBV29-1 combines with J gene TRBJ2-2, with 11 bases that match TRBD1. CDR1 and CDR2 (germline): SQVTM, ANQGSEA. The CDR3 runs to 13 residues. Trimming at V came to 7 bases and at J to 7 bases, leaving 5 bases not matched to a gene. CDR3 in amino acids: CSARTGGIGELFF. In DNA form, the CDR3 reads TGCAGCGCCCGGACAGGGGGCATCGGGGAGCTGTTTTTT.

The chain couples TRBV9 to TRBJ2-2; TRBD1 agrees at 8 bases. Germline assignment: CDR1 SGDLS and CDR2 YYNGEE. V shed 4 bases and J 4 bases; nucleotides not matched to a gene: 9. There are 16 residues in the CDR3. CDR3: CASSLRQGASTGELFF. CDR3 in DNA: TGTGCCAGCAGCCTAAGGCAGGGGGCGAGCACCGGGGAGCTGTTTTTT.

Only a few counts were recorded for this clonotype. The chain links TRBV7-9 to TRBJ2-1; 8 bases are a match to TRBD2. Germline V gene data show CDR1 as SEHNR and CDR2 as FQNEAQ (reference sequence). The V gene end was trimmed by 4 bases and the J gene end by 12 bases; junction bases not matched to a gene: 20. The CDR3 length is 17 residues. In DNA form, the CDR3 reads TGTGCCAGCAGCTCAAACCCCGGGACTAGGCCTACAGAGGGGCAGTTCTTC. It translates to CASSSNPGTRPTEGQFF. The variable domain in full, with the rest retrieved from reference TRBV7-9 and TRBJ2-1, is DTGVSQNPRHKITKRGQNVTFRCDPISEHNRLYWYRQTLGQGPEFLTYFQNEAQLEKSRLLSDRFSAERPKGSFSTLEIQRTEQGDSAMYLCASSSNPGTRPTEGQFFGPGTRLTVL.

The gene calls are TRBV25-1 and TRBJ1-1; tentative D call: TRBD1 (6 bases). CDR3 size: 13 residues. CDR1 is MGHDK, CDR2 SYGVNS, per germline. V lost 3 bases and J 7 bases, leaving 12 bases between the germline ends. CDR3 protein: CASSDRGIFEAFF. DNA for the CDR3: TGTGCCAGCAGTGACAGGGGCATCTTTGAAGCTTTCTTT.

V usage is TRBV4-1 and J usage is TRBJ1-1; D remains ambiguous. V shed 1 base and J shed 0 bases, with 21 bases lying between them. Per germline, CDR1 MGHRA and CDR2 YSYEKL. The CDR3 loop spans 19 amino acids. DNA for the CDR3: TGCGCCAGCAGCCAAGTTTTCCCCCCACGGGTCAATTTGAACACTGAAGCTTTCTTT. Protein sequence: CASSQVFPPRVNLNTEAFF.

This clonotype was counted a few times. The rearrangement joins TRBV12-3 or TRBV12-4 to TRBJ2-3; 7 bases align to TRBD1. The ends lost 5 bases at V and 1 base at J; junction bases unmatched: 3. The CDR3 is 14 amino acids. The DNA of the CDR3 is TGTGCCAGCAGTCTGGGACAGCGCACAGATACGCAGTATTTT. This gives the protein CASSLGQRTDTQYF.

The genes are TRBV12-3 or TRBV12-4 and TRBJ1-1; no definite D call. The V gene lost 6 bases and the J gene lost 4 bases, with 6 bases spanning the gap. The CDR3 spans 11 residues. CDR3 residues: CASRSVTEAFF. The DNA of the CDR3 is TGTGCCAGCAGATCGGTCACTGAAGCTTTCTTT.

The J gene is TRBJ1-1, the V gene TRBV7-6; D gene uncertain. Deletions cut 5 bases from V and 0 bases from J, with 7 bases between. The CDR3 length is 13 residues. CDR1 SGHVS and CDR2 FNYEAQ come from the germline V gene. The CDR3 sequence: CASSPAMNTEAFF. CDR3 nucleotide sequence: TGTGCCAGCAGCCCAGCCATGAACACTGAAGCTTTCTTT.

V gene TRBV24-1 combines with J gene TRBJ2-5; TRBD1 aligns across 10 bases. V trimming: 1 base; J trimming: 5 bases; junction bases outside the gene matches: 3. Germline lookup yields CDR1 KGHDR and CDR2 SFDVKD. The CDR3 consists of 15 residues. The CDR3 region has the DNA TGTGCCACCAGTGATTTAGACAGGGGGCGGGAGACCCAGTACTTC. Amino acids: CATSDLDRGRETQYF.

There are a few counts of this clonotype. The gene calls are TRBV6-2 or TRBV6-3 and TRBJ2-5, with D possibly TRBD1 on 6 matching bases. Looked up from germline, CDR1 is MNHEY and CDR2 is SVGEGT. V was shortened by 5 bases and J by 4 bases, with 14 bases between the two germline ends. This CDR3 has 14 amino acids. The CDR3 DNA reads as TGTGCCAGCAGTAAGCAGGGGTTGAGAGAGACCCAGTACTTC. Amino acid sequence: CASSKQGLRETQYF.

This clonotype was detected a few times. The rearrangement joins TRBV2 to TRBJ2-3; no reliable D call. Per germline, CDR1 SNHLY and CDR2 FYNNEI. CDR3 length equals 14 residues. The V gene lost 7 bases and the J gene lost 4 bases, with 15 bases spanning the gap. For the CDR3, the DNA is TGTGCCAGCACCAGAATTGGGTCAGCAGATACGCAGTATTTT. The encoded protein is CASTRIGSADTQYF.

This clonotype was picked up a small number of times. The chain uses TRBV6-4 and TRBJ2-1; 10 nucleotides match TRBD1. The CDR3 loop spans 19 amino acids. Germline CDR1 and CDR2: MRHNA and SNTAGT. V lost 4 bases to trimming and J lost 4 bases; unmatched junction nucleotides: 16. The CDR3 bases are TGTGCCAGCAGTGCCGGGACAGGGGTCTCTTCACAAGGGTACAATGAGCAGTTCTTC. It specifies CASSAGTGVSSQGYNEQFF.

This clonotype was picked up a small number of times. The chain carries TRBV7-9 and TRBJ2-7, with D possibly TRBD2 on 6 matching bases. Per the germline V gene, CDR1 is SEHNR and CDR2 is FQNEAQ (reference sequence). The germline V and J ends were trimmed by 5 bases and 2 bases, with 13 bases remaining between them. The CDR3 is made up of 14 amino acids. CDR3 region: CASSDSGLAYEQYF. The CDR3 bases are TGTGCCAGCAGCGATAGCGGTTTGGCCTACGAGCAGTACTTC. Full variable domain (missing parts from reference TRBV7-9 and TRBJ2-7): DTGVSQNPRHKITKRGQNVTFRCDPISEHNRLYWYRQTLGQGPEFLTYFQNEAQLEKSRLLSDRFSAERPKGSFSTLEIQRTEQGDSAMYLCASSDSGLAYEQYFGPGTRLTVT.

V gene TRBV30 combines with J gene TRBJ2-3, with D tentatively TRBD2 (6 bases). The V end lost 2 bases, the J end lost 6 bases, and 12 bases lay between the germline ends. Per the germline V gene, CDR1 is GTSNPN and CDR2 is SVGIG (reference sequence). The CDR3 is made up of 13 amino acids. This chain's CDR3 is CAWSIRRGDTQYF. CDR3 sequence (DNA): TGTGCCTGGAGTATCCGGAGGGGTGATACGCAGTATTTT.

The CDR3: CASSLVPNPQGVNTEAFF. The CDR3 DNA reads TGTGCCAGCAGCTTAGTACCCAACCCACAGGGGGTGAACACTGAAGCTTTCTTT. The gene calls are TRBV7-6 and TRBJ1-1; 8 bases are shared with TRBD1. The CDR3 is 18 amino acids. CDR1 and CDR2 from the germline V gene are SGHVS and FNYEAQ. After removal of 1 base from V and 0 bases from J, the junction contained 10 bases not matched to a gene.